Listed here is a single T cell receptor beta chain. The antigen remains undetermined. It is likely a read error, because the conserved phenylalanine at the end of the CDR3 is missing. Unique molecular identifiers were built into the TCRbeta library. TCRdb processed the PCR reads anew with MiXCR; each CDR3 protein has one entry. The data show more than 120,000 distinct CDR3 sequences, 8.5% to 10% seen once. The data were taken from a study of T-cell reconstitution after alpha-beta-depleted transplantation in children. Overall study results and limits: The origin of high day-60 TCRbeta diversity in some patients lay in surviving recipient T cells and thymic progenitors. Reports say that about two months after transplant, the alpha-beta T cells came out of several hundred graft clones that had expanded. After one year, T-cell counts and TCRbeta diversity mostly came from new T cells.

The CDR3 spans 16 residues. V was trimmed by 2 bases and J by 4 bases, leaving 21 bases between them. Germline V lookup: CDR1 DFQATT, CDR2 SNEGSKA (reference sequence). This material consisted of PBMCs, mostly from graft donor cells, taken 180 days after TCRalphabeta/CD19-depleted stem cell transplant. This chain joins TRBV20-1 and TRBJ2-7; D is possibly TRBD2 (6 bases). This clonotype was sampled from a female patient aged 2 to 10 who had a stem cell transplant for congenital amegakaryocytic thrombocytopenia, so the T cells may come from the graft donor. The CDR3 DNA sequence: TGCAGTGCTAGAACGTATAGCGGAGGGGAGGTGTACGAGCAGTACTCC. Its translation is CSARTYSGGEVYEQYS.